Described below is a single T cell receptor beta chain sequence and its context. Participants were aged roughly 18 to 100 years from approximately 23 US areas. Cohort assignment relied on participant-reported clinical history. Profiled with immunoSEQ multiplex PCR; TCRdb holds only in-frame clones, not every one. The sample carries roughly 330,000 clones, roughly nine tenths recorded once. The data originate from a study of blood T cell repertoires in COVID-19. Across the whole study: T cells, B-cell-depleted T cells, or PBMCs provided the cDNA or gDNA that served as material.

The germline CDR1 and CDR2 sequences are SNHLY and FYNNEI. The CDR3 length is 15 residues. Trimming stripped 6 bases from V and 7 bases from J, with 19 bases between. The sequence was collected from a woman in her twenties or thirties who had recovered from COVID-19. This chain links TRBV2 with TRBJ2-1; D is possibly TRBD2 (6 bases). Sequenced sample: PBMCs or T cells enriched from blood (not recorded which). CDR3 in amino acids: CASRGDSRGVNEQFF. In nucleotides, the CDR3 is TGTGCCAGCAGGGGGGACTCCCGGGGTGTGAATGAGCAGTTCTTC.